This T cell receptor (beta chain) comes out of a study of immune characterization of retroperitoneal liposarcoma. This clonotype showed up many times. The CDR3 consists of 13 residues. The V gene end was trimmed by 9 bases and the J gene end by 5 bases; junction bases not matched to a gene: 7. Germline-derived CDR1 and CDR2 are MNHNS and SASEGT. TCRdb itself ran the PCR reads through MiXCR, one entry per CDR3 protein. The top ten clones hold about 10% of a sample with some 7,900 distinct CDR3 sequences, around 40% of them seen once. Material: tumor tissue. The chain uses TRBV6-1 and TRBJ2-5, with 9 bases identical to TRBD1. The receptor was derived from a male donor with retroperitoneal liposarcoma. The CDR3 is CARSPGQGETQYF. The CDR3, as DNA: TGTGCCAGGAGTCCGGGACAGGGCGAGACCCAGTACTTC.